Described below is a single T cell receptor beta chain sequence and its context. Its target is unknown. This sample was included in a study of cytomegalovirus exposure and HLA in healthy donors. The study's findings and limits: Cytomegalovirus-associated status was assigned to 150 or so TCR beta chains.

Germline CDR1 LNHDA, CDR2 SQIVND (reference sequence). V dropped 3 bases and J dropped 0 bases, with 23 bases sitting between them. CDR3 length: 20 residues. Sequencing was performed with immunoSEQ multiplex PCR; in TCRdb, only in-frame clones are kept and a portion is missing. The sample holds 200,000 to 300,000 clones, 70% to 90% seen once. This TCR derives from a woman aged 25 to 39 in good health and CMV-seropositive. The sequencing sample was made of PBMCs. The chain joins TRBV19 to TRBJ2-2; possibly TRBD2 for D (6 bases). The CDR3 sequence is CASSIVVATREPTNTGELFF. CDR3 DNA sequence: TGTGCCAGTAGTATCGTGGTCGCGACGCGGGAACCAACGAACACCGGGGAGCTGTTTTTT. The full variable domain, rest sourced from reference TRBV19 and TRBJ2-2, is DGGITQSPKYLFRKEGQNVTLSCEQNLNHDAMYWYRQDPGQGLRLIYYSQIVNDFQKGDIAEGYSVSREKKESFPLTVTSAQKNPTAFYLCASSIVVATREPTNTGELFFGEGSRLTVL.